A selection of T cell receptor beta chains follows, all from one sample in a study of blood T cells in healthy people across ages. TCRdb re-analysed the 5' RACE reads in MiXCR, keeping a single row per CDR3 protein. The sample shows 800,000 or so distinct CDR3 sequences, about 62% of them seen only once. The source material was blood. All receptors come from a man younger than 45 in good health. CDR3s include the opening cysteine and the closing phenylalanine or tryptophan. The D gene is left open where the match is weak. Size tells how often a clone was seen (once, few, many) or the class of an expanded clone, and some rows leave it out.

TRBD1	TRBV20-1	NA	TRBJ2-5	TGCAGTGCTAGGGCGGGACAGGGAAGGGAGACCCAGTACTTC	CSARAGQGRETQYF
NA	TRBV10-3	few	TRBJ1-4	TGTGCCATCAGACCCGGGACGGAGGAGGAAAAACTGTTTTTT	CAIRPGTEEEKLFF
TRBD1	TRBV29-1	NA	TRBJ2-7	TGCAGCGTCCCGACAGGGAAGGACTACGAGCAGTACTTC	CSVPTGKDYEQYF
TRBD1	TRBV28	NA	TRBJ1-1	TGTGCCAGCACAGGGGGGGGGATTAACACTGAAGCTTTCTTT	CASTGGGINTEAFF
NA	TRBV7-2	NA	TRBJ2-7	TGTGCCAGCAGCCCGCGGACGGGTCCCGCCTACGAGCAGTACTTC	CASSPRTGPAYEQYF
TRBD1	TRBV20-1	NA	TRBJ1-1	TGCAGTGCTAGGCGACAGGGGACAGAGGGAACGGGGGCTTTCTTT	CSARRQGTEGTGAFF
TRBD1	TRBV14	NA	TRBJ2-1	TGTGCCAGCAGCCAAGGGTTGGGACAGGGTTACAATGAGCAGTTCTTC	CASSQGLGQGYNEQFF
TRBD1	TRBV20-1	NA	TRBJ1-6	TGCAGTGCTAGAGATGAGGGGGCGTCCTATAATTCACCCCTCCACTTT	CSARDEGASYNSPLHF
NA	TRBV6-6	NA	TRBJ2-1	TGTGCCAGCAGAGACCCCCGGGGGGCGGCTGATGAGCAGTTCTTC	CASRDPRGAADEQFF
TRBD2	TRBV20-1	NA	TRBJ2-1	TGCAGTGCTAGAAAGCCGGGACTAGCGGGGAGATTGCGGTTCTTC	CSARKPGLAGRLRFF
NA	TRBV7-8	once	TRBJ1-2	TGTGCCAGCAGCTTAGGAGGCGGGCGAATGGATGGCTACACCTTC	CASSLGGGRMDGYTF